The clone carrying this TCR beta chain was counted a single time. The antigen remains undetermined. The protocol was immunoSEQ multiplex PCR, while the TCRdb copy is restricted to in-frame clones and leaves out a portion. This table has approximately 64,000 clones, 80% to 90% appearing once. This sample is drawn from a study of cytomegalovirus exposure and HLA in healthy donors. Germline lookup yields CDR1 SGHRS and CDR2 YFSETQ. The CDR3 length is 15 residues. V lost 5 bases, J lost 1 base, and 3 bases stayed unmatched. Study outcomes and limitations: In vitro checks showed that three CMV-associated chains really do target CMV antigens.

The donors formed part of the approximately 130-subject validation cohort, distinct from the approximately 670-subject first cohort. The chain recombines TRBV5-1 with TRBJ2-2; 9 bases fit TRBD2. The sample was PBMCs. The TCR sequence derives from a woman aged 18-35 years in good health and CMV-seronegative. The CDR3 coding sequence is TGCGCCAGCAGGGATAGCGGGGGGAACACCGGGGAGCTGTTTTTT. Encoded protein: CASRDSGGNTGELFF.